This entry lists 25 T cell receptor beta chains sequenced from one sample in a study of CD8 T cells in Susac syndrome. Reverse transcription of about 0.5 to 1 ug RNA was carried out with random hexamers. TCRdb re-called the immunoSEQ multiplex PCR reads through MiXCR, storing one row per CDR3 protein. The sample has 150,000 to 200,000 distinct CDR3 sequences, around 96% seen once. Sequenced input: CD4+ T cells from PBMCs. These receptors all come from a human donor in good health.

V and J are TRBV4-3 and TRBJ2-7; 11 bases map to TRBD1. The CDR3 is 15 residues long. Germline-derived CDR1 and CDR2 are LGHNA and YSLEER. J gave up 6 bases and V 4 bases, and 8 bases lay outside the gene matches. The CDR3 protein is CASSLTGTGGPEQYF. Here the CDR3 DNA reads TGCGCCAGCAGCCTTACCGGGACAGGGGGTCCCGAGCAGTACTTC.

The chain employs TRBV3-1 and TRBJ2-7; TRBD2 might be the D (6 bases). V lost 5 bases and J lost 5, with 16 bases in between. CDR1 is LGHDT and CDR2 is YNNKEL in the germline V gene (reference sequence). The CDR3 runs to 14 residues. The CDR3: CASSKGGVSHEQYF. The CDR3 DNA follows: TGTGCCAGCAGCAAAGGAGGGGTTTCCCACGAGCAGTACTTC.

This chain uses TRBV12-3 or TRBV12-4 with TRBJ1-1, with D hard to call. V lost 8 bases and J 1 base, leaving 14 bases between the germline ends. The CDR3 length is 14 residues. The CDR3 DNA reads TGTGCCAGCGGACCGCCGGCTCCGAACACTGAAGCTTTCTTT. Translated: CASGPPAPNTEAFF.

The CDR3 region is CSASRVGQDYNEQFF. Written as DNA, the CDR3 is TGCAGTGCTTCGCGGGTGGGGCAGGACTACAATGAGCAGTTCTTC. This chain joins TRBV20-1 and TRBJ2-1; D is possibly TRBD1 or TRBD2 (5 bases each). Germline assignment: CDR1 DFQATT and CDR2 SNEGSKA (reference sequence). The CDR3 sequence is 15 residues long. The germline V and J ends were trimmed by 5 bases and 3 bases, with 17 bases remaining between them.

V usage is TRBV3-1 and J usage is TRBJ2-7; TRBD2 matches 8 bases. CDR1 is LGHDT and CDR2 is YNNKEL in the germline V gene (reference sequence). The CDR3 runs 15 residues. The ends lost 5 bases at V and 6 bases at J; junction bases unmatched: 12. CDR3 protein: CASSATGTSLSEQYF. DNA of the CDR3: TGTGCCAGCAGCGCCACCGGGACTAGTCTTTCCGAGCAGTACTTC.

CDR3 amino acids: CASSQMNTEAFF. In nucleotides, the CDR3 is TGTGCCAGCAGCCAGATGAACACTGAAGCTTTCTTT. This chain uses TRBV9 with TRBJ1-1; unclear D gene. Germline assignment: CDR1 SGDLS and CDR2 YYNGEE. V was cut by 4 bases and J by 0 bases, with 4 bases left in between. The CDR3 sequence is 12 residues long. The whole variable domain, filled in from reference TRBV9 and TRBJ1-1, reads DSGVTQTPKHLITATGQRVTLRCSPRSGDLSVYWYQQSLDQGLQFLIQYYNGEERAKGNILERFSAQQFPDLHSELNLSSLELGDSALYFCASSQMNTEAFFGQGTRLTVV.

The chain is built from TRBV4-3 and TRBJ2-7, with a weak D call TRBD1 (6 bases). Trimming shortened V by 5 bases and J by 2 bases, and 16 bases separated the two germline ends. This CDR3 comprises 15 residues. Germline lookup yields CDR1 LGHNA and CDR2 YSLEER. The CDR3 loop is CASSGPGQPAYEQYF. The CDR3 region has the DNA TGCGCCAGCAGCGGACCGGGACAACCTGCCTACGAGCAGTACTTC.

The chain recombines TRBV25-1 with TRBJ2-7; D is perhaps TRBD2 (6 bases). Germline loops: CDR1 MGHDK, CDR2 SYGVNS. This CDR3 contains 14 residues. V was cut by 1 base and J by 9 bases, with 16 bases left in between. The CDR3 nucleotides read TGTGCCAGCAGTGAATTGGGGGGTGGTCATACGCAGTACTTC. Protein product: CASSELGGGHTQYF.

As DNA, the CDR3 is TGCGCCAGCAGCCGACAGGGGTTGAGAGATGGCTACACCTTC. It codes for CASSRQGLRDGYTF. The chain uses TRBV5-1 and TRBJ1-2, with 8 bases aligning to TRBD1. Germline V lookup: CDR1 SGHRS, CDR2 YFSETQ. The CDR3 is 14 residues long. Trimming cost V 4 bases and J 6 bases; bases outside gene matches: 8.

The V gene is TRBV29-1, the J gene TRBJ2-5; 7 bases fit TRBD2. Germline values: CDR1 SQVTM, CDR2 ANQGSEA. This CDR3 is 13 amino acids long. With 3 bases clipped from V and 5 bases from J, the junction kept 6 bases outside the gene matches. CDR3 sequence reads: CSVEASGGETQYF. CDR3 DNA: TGCAGCGTTGAGGCTAGCGGCGGGGAGACCCAGTACTTC.

This chain joins TRBV7-9 and TRBJ1-4; a possible D gene is TRBD1 (5 bases). The V and J ends lost 5 bases and 3 bases respectively, with 10 bases between them. The CDR3 length is 14 residues. CDR1 is SEHNR, CDR2 FQNEAQ, per germline (reference sequence). CDR3 sequence (DNA): TGTGCCAGCAGCCCACGGGGGGCTAATGAAAAACTGTTTTTT. Amino acids: CASSPRGANEKLFF. Full variable domain (outside the CDR3, taken from reference TRBV7-9 and TRBJ1-4): DTGVSQNPRHKITKRGQNVTFRCDPISEHNRLYWYRQTLGQGPEFLTYFQNEAQLEKSRLLSDRFSAERPKGSFSTLEIQRTEQGDSAMYLCASSPRGANEKLFFGSGTQLSVL.

V gene TRBV19 combines with J gene TRBJ1-2; TRBD1 matches at 8 bases. CDR1 is LNHDA, CDR2 SQIVND, per germline (reference sequence). This CDR3 has 19 residues. This chain's CDR3 is CADPRGTGRTRPRRYGYTF. Here the CDR3 DNA reads TGTGCGGACCCTCGCGGGACAGGTAGGACTCGGCCAAGACGCTATGGCTACACCTTC.

J is TRBJ1-5 and V is TRBV15; D is uncertain. Trimming pared 1 base from V and 4 bases from J, leaving 8 bases between. The CDR3 runs to 14 residues. The germline V gene has CDR1 LNHNV and CDR2 YYDKDF (reference sequence). The CDR3 loop is CATSRGGDNQPQHF. CDR3 nucleotides: TGTGCCACCAGCAGAGGCGGGGATAATCAGCCCCAGCATTTT. Filled out from reference TRBV15 and TRBJ1-5, the complete variable domain reads DAMVIQNPRYQVTQFGKPVTLSCSQTLNHNVMYWYQQKSSQAPKLLFHYYDKDFNNEADTPDNFQSRRPNTSFCFLDIRSPGLGDTAMYLCATSRGGDNQPQHFGDGTRLSIL.

The V and J genes are TRBV29-1 and TRBJ1-1, with TRBD1 as a possible D gene (5 bases). Trimming stripped 7 bases from V and 2 bases from J, with 11 bases between. The CDR3 has 12 amino acids. Per the germline V gene, CDR1 is SQVTM and CDR2 is ANQGSEA. As DNA, the CDR3 is TGCAGCGCCAGGGTCCCCAACACTGAAGCTTTCTTT. Its translation: CSARVPNTEAFF.

The chain combines TRBV20-1 with TRBJ2-1; the D gene could be TRBD1 or TRBD2 (6 bases each). CDR1 and CDR2 from the germline V gene are DFQATT and SNEGSKA (reference sequence). The ends were cut back, 5 bases at V and 2 bases at J, with 16 bases in the middle. The CDR3 consists of 15 residues. CDR3 coding DNA: TGCAGTGCTGAACCTCAGAGGGGGGCCTACAATGAGCAGTTCTTC. Translated: CSAEPQRGAYNEQFF.

The rearrangement uses TRBV30 and TRBJ1-5, with D hard to call. The CDR3 is 14 residues long. V was cut by 2 bases and J by 2 bases, with 10 bases left in between. The V gene's germline CDR1 is GTSNPN and CDR2 SVGIG (reference sequence). CDR3 protein: CAWSLGLGNQPQHF. The CDR3 DNA follows: TGTGCCTGGAGTTTAGGTTTGGGCAATCAGCCCCAGCATTTT.

The rearrangement joins TRBV30 to TRBJ2-3; D is perhaps TRBD2 (5 bases). This CDR3 spans 14 amino acids. Germline V gives CDR1 GTSNPN, CDR2 SVGIG (reference sequence). The ends were cut back, 3 bases at V and 4 bases at J, with 14 bases in the middle. CDR3 protein: CAWRRVLPADTQYF. In DNA, the CDR3 is TGTGCCTGGAGGCGGGTCCTCCCCGCAGATACGCAGTATTTT.

The chain links TRBV4-3 to TRBJ2-3; no clear D. The V and J ends lost 1 base and 5 bases respectively, with 13 bases between them. The CDR3 has 15 residues. Per germline, CDR1 LGHNA and CDR2 YSLEER. The CDR3 nucleotides are TGCGCCAGCAGCCAAGCGTCGACTGGGGAAGATACGCAGTATTTT. Translation gives CASSQASTGEDTQYF.

J is TRBJ1-2 and V is TRBV27, with a possible D match to TRBD1 (5 bases). Trimming took off 0 bases at V and 8 bases at J, with 19 bases between the two ends. The CDR3 length is 16 residues. The germline V gene has CDR1 MNHEY and CDR2 SMNVEV (reference sequence). CDR3 sequence reads: CASSLSSLGGAKGYTF. The CDR3 DNA is TGTGCCAGCAGTTTATCCTCCCTCGGCGGGGCGAAGGGCTACACCTTC.

The chain carries TRBV4-3 and TRBJ2-3; D remains ambiguous. CDR1 and CDR2 from the germline V gene are LGHNA and YSLEER. V was pared by 0 bases and J by 0 bases, with 7 bases between. The CDR3 is made up of 15 amino acids. The CDR3 sequence is CASSQDTASTDTQYF. The CDR3 bases are TGCGCCAGCAGCCAAGATACAGCCAGCACAGATACGCAGTATTTT.

This sequence joins TRBV12-3 or TRBV12-4 and TRBJ1-2; D may be TRBD1 (6 bases). V shed 5 bases and J shed 6 bases, with 13 bases lying between them. There are 13 residues in the CDR3. In nucleotides, the CDR3 is TGTGCCAGCAGTCGAGGGGGGTTTGATGGCTACACCTTC. Residues: CASSRGGFDGYTF.

The chain links TRBV12-3 or TRBV12-4 to TRBJ2-3; TRBD1 matches 7 bases. V was clipped by 6 bases and J by 4 bases; unmatched bases: 10. The CDR3 is 15 residues long. CDR3 sequence: CASSPRGTGADTQYF. The CDR3 nucleotides read TGTGCCAGCAGCCCTCGGGGAACAGGGGCAGATACGCAGTATTTT.

This chain joins TRBV3-1 and TRBJ2-5; the D gene could be TRBD1 or TRBD2 (5 bases each). V gave up 6 bases and J gave up 5 bases, with 16 bases separating them. Germline CDR1 reads LGHDT; CDR2 reads YNNKEL (reference sequence). This CDR3 is 14 amino acids long. CDR3 nucleotide sequence: TGTGCCAGCAGAAGTCGAGGGGCCGGCGAGACCCAGTACTTC. It yields the protein CASRSRGAGETQYF.

This clonotype showed up just once. The chain combines TRBV29-1 with TRBJ2-1; D is ambiguous. V was pared by 2 bases and J by 0 bases, with 5 bases between. The CDR3 length is 13 residues. Germline V gene lookup returns CDR1 SQVTM and CDR2 ANQGSEA. CDR3 amino acids: CSVEPSSYNEQFF. Here the CDR3 DNA reads TGCAGCGTTGAACCGAGCTCCTACAATGAGCAGTTCTTC.

The V and J genes are TRBV18 and TRBJ1-2; the D is unclear. Trimming took 3 bases from V and 6 from J, leaving 11 bases between them. This CDR3 comprises 13 residues. Looked up from germline, CDR1 is KGHSH and CDR2 is LQKENI. The CDR3 region has the DNA TGTGCCAGCTCACCGAGACACGGAGATGGCTACACCTTC. Residues: CASSPRHGDGYTF.